The entry below describes one T cell receptor (beta chain). The germline CDR1 and CDR2 sequences are LGHNA and YSLEER. This CDR3 contains 15 residues. V was clipped by 0 bases and J by 0 bases, with 9 bases between them. There were TCR beta CDR3 regions amplified from RNA transcripts. An initial round of RT-PCR targeting the TCR CDR3 relied on the HTBI primer set. TCRdb recomputed calls from the multiplex PCR reads with MiXCR, one row per CDR3 protein. Found here are about 840,000 distinct CDR3 sequences, over 35% of them singletons; the top ten hold 8% to 9%. The sample belongs to a study of T cells in Graves' hyperthyroidism and ophthalmopathy. Across the whole study: Peripheral blood was drawn at first diagnosis, prior to all treatment.

This sequence was found in a young man with Graves' hyperthyroidism. Specimen: blood. The V gene is TRBV4-3, the J gene TRBJ2-7; D remains unclear. The CDR3 reads CASSQDTGSSYEQYF. The CDR3 DNA reads as TGCGCCAGCAGCCAAGATACCGGTAGCTCCTACGAGCAGTACTTC.